One and the same sample provided the 21 T cell receptor beta chains below, sequenced in a study of blood T cell repertoires in COVID-19. The method was immunoSEQ multiplex PCR; TCRdb's version includes in-frame clones alone and lacks a portion of them. The data hold around 250,000 clones, with approximately 85% observed a single time. Sequencing used PBMCs or T cells enriched from blood (not recorded which). The receptors were sampled from a woman in her 50s who had recovered from COVID-19.

The chain carries TRBV7-9 and TRBJ2-3; the match to TRBD1 covers 9 bases. Germline values: CDR1 SEHNR, CDR2 FQNEAQ (reference sequence). V lost 5 bases to trimming and J lost 4 bases; unmatched junction nucleotides: 10. The CDR3 totals 16 residues. The CDR3 protein is CASSGPGQGLPDTQYF. CDR3 sequence (DNA): TGTGCCAGCAGCGGCCCGGGACAGGGTCTCCCAGATACGCAGTATTTT.

The chain couples TRBV7-9 to TRBJ2-7; 9 bases map to TRBD1. J lost 1 base, V lost 2 bases, and 12 bases had no gene match. This CDR3 comprises 18 residues. The V gene's germline CDR1 is SEHNR and CDR2 FQNEAQ (reference sequence). CDR3 protein: CASSLPQPGQGLSYEQYF. In DNA, the CDR3 is TGTGCCAGCAGCTTACCGCAACCGGGACAGGGTTTGTCCTACGAGCAGTACTTC.

This chain joins TRBV28 and TRBJ2-7; 7 bases fit TRBD1. The length of the CDR3 is 12 residues. Germline V gene sequence: CDR1 MDHEN, CDR2 SYDVKM. J was trimmed by 2 bases and V by 8 bases; bases with no gene match: 3. CDR3 sequence: CASRDRPYEQYF. The CDR3 DNA sequence: TGTGCCAGCCGGGACAGACCCTACGAGCAGTACTTC.

The chain joins TRBV11-2 to TRBJ2-2, with a weak D call TRBD1 (6 bases). Germline CDR1 SGHAT, CDR2 FQNNGV. This CDR3 has 13 amino acids. V lost 7 bases and J 4 bases, leaving 10 bases between the germline ends. The CDR3 sequence: CASTTGFTGELFF. The CDR3 nucleotides are TGTGCCAGCACTACAGGGTTCACCGGGGAGCTGTTTTTT.

The CDR3 bases are TGTGCCAGCTCACCACCAAGTCAAGGGGGCGATGTGGGTGAAAAACTGTTTTTT. Its translation is CASSPPSQGGDVGEKLFF. The rearrangement joins TRBV18 to TRBJ1-4; 7 bases align to TRBD1. Germline CDR1 KGHSH, CDR2 LQKENI. The CDR3 totals 18 residues. V was clipped by 0 bases and J by 7 bases; unmatched bases: 14. Filled out from reference TRBV18 and TRBJ1-4, the complete variable domain reads NAGVMQNPRHLVRRRGQEARLRCSPMKGHSHVYWYRQLPEEGLKFMVYLQKENIIDESGMPKERFSAEFPKEGPSILRIQQVVRGDSAAYFCASSPPSQGGDVGEKLFFGSGTQLSVL.

DNA of the CDR3: TGTGCCAGTAGTATGTGGGGGGAAGGATTGAACACTGAAGCTTTCTTT. Translated, it gives CASSMWGEGLNTEAFF. This chain links TRBV19 with TRBJ1-1, with D possibly TRBD1 on 5 matching bases. This CDR3 has 16 residues. V lost 3 bases to trimming and J lost 0 bases, with 14 bases between them. Germline CDR1 LNHDA, CDR2 SQIVND (reference sequence).

The V call is TRBV5-1, the J call TRBJ2-2; 8 bases are a match to TRBD2. Germline V gene sequence: CDR1 SGHRS, CDR2 YFSETQ. The CDR3 spans 17 residues. V was pared by 0 bases and J by 2 bases, with 6 bases of the junction left unmatched. In DNA, the CDR3 is TGCGCCAGCAGCTTGGCCGAGTTAGCGGGAAACACCGGGGAGCTGTTTTTT. It encodes CASSLAELAGNTGELFF.

The chain is built from TRBV12-3 or TRBV12-4 and TRBJ2-1; possibly TRBD1 for D (6 bases). CDR3 length: 13 amino acids. Trimming shortened V by 3 bases and J by 9 bases, and 12 bases separated the two germline ends. The CDR3 nucleotides read TGTGCCAGCAGTTTTAAGGGGGACGGTGAGCAGTTCTTC. It is translated as CASSFKGDGEQFF.

The rearrangement uses TRBV5-4 and TRBJ2-2, with 11 bases fitting TRBD2. Trimming at V came to 4 bases and at J to 0 bases, leaving 5 bases not matched to a gene. CDR1 is SGHNT, CDR2 YYREEE, per germline (reference sequence). CDR3 length equals 17 residues. CDR3 nucleotides: TGTGCCAGCAGCGCCGTAGCGGGAGGGGCGAACACCGGGGAGCTGTTTTTT. Translation gives CASSAVAGGANTGELFF.

This clone appeared a few times. The chain has TRBV3-1 (or the pseudogene TRBV3-2) and TRBJ2-3; D gene unclear. The CDR3 contains 17 residues. Germline V gene data show CDR1 as LGHDT and CDR2 as YNNKEL (reference sequence). Trimming left V 2 bases short and J 2 bases short, with 17 bases between. CDR3 residues: CASSQYASGPLTDTQYF. CDR3 nucleotides: TGTGCCAGCAGCCAATATGCCTCGGGTCCCCTCACAGATACGCAGTATTTT.

This clone has more than one count but fewer than ten. This sequence joins TRBV2 and TRBJ1-5; perhaps TRBD1 as D (6 bases). The CDR3 is 14 residues long. CDR1 and CDR2 (germline): SNHLY, FYNNEI. Deletions cut 2 bases from V and 7 bases from J, with 12 bases between. CDR3 nucleotides: TGTGCCAGCAGTGAATCCAGGGGCGGACAGCCCCAGCATTTT. This sequence encodes CASSESRGGQPQHF.

The chain employs TRBV3-1 (or the pseudogene TRBV3-2) and TRBJ1-2; TRBD1 aligns across 9 bases. CDR3 size: 14 residues. From germline, CDR1 is LGHDT and CDR2 YNNKEL (reference sequence). The V segment lost 3 bases and the J segment 4 bases; nucleotides outside the gene matches: 3. The CDR3 DNA reads TGTGCCAGCAGCCATGCGGACAGGGGCTATGGCTACACCTTC. Residues: CASSHADRGYGYTF.

The rearrangement links TRBV28 to TRBJ2-3, with 7 positions matching TRBD1. Germline V CDR1 and CDR2: MDHEN, SYDVKM. V was pared by 6 bases and J by 0 bases, with 3 bases of the junction left unmatched. CDR3 length: 14 residues. The CDR3 nucleotides read TGTGCCAGCAGCGACAGGGCTAGCACAGATACGCAGTATTTT. This encodes CASSDRASTDTQYF.

The V gene is TRBV2, the J gene TRBJ1-4, with D unclear. CDR3 length: 14 amino acids. From germline, CDR1 is SNHLY and CDR2 FYNNEI. V was trimmed by 4 bases and J by 6 bases, leaving 12 bases between them. CDR3 sequence: CASSVGGLDEKLFF. The DNA of the CDR3 is TGTGCCAGCAGTGTTGGAGGTTTGGATGAAAAACTGTTTTTT.

The table lists this clone with a few counts. V is TRBV5-1 and J is TRBJ2-7; D possibly corresponds to TRBD1 (5 bases). The CDR3 totals 12 residues. Germline-derived CDR1 and CDR2 are SGHRS and YFSETQ. The V and J ends lost 5 bases and 3 bases respectively, with 9 bases between them. CDR3 sequence reads: CASSQGDYEQYF. CDR3 nucleotide sequence: TGCGCCAGCAGTCAAGGGGACTACGAGCAGTACTTC.

V gene TRBV27 combines with J gene TRBJ2-5; TRBD1 is a possible D gene (6 bases). Trimming took off 6 bases at V and 5 bases at J, with 25 bases between the two ends. The CDR3 is 17 residues long. CDR1 and CDR2 from the germline V gene are MNHEY and SMNVEV (reference sequence). CDR3 in DNA: TGTGCCAGCAGCGAACACCGGACAGTATGGTCTAGGGAGACCCAGTACTTC. Translated, it gives CASSEHRTVWSRETQYF.

The rearrangement joins TRBV29-1 to TRBJ2-3; 12 bases are shared with TRBD2. The CDR3 extends over 15 amino acids. Germline V gives CDR1 SQVTM, CDR2 ANQGSEA. Germline trimming cut 6 bases from V and 4 bases from J; bases unmatched to any gene: 8. This CDR3 reads CSVSTSGRVADTQYF. CDR3 coding DNA: TGCAGCGTCTCGACTAGCGGGAGAGTTGCAGATACGCAGTATTTT.

The chain is built from TRBV28 and TRBJ1-2; 12 bases fit TRBD1. Germline V gene sequence: CDR1 MDHEN, CDR2 SYDVKM. This CDR3 comprises 17 residues. J gave up 3 bases and V 6 bases, and 11 bases lay outside the gene matches. The CDR3 reads CASSPRDRGRVYYGYTF. The CDR3 region has the DNA TGTGCCAGCAGCCCCCGGGACAGGGGGCGCGTATACTATGGCTACACCTTC.

The chain joins TRBV2 to TRBJ2-7, with D hard to call. This CDR3 comprises 11 residues. With 5 bases removed from V and 6 bases from J, the gap between germline ends came to 8 bases. CDR1 SNHLY and CDR2 FYNNEI come from the germline V gene. The CDR3 loop reads CASSRRAEQYF. CDR3 nucleotide sequence: TGTGCCAGCAGTCGTCGAGCCGAGCAGTACTTC.

This rearrangement joins TRBV15 to TRBJ1-1; 9 nucleotides align to TRBD1. V gave up 1 base and J gave up 8 bases; unmatched junction bases: 8. The CDR3 spans 15 residues. The germline V gene encodes CDR1 LNHNV and CDR2 YYDKDF (reference sequence). The chain's CDR3 is CATSRGTGGAGEAFF. In DNA, the CDR3 is TGTGCCACCAGCAGAGGAACAGGGGGCGCGGGAGAAGCTTTCTTT.

The rearrangement joins TRBV11-2 to TRBJ2-7, with 8 bases identical to TRBD1. With 8 bases clipped from V and 2 bases from J, the junction kept 14 bases outside the gene matches. Germline V gives CDR1 SGHAT, CDR2 FQNNGV. There are 16 residues in the CDR3. CDR3 amino acids: CASAPWTGKEAYEQYF. The CDR3 DNA reads as TGTGCCAGCGCCCCCTGGACAGGGAAGGAGGCCTACGAGCAGTACTTC.